The 28 T cell receptor beta chains presented below share a single source sample, sequenced in a study of T cells after posttransplantation cyclophosphamide. Sequencing was performed with immunoSEQ multiplex PCR; in TCRdb, only in-frame clones are kept and a portion is missing. The table lists approximately 26,000 clones, around 86% of them singletons. The sample consisted of PBMCs. The receptors shown here come from a man aged 45-65 years.

This sequence joins TRBV29-1 and TRBJ1-1; no definite D call. Germline V lookup: CDR1 SQVTM, CDR2 ANQGSEA. V gave up 7 bases and J gave up 6 bases, with 12 bases separating them. This CDR3 spans 11 amino acids. CDR3 protein: CSGGPGAEAFF. The CDR3 nucleotides are TGCAGCGGAGGCCCCGGGGCTGAAGCTTTCTTT.

As DNA, the CDR3 is TGCGCCAGCAGCCAACCGACCTTACAGGGCTCCTACGAGCAATACTTC. The encoded protein is CASSQPTLQGSYEQYF. The chain has TRBV4-1 and TRBJ2-5; D might be TRBD1 (6 bases). The V gene's germline CDR1 is MGHRA and CDR2 YSYEKL. V dropped 2 bases and J dropped 14 bases, with 27 bases sitting between them. The CDR3 runs 16 residues.

The J gene is TRBJ2-7, the V gene TRBV7-9; the D gene is possibly TRBD1 (5 bases). CDR3 length: 11 residues. Looked up from germline, CDR1 is SEHNR and CDR2 is FQNEAQ (reference sequence). Written as DNA, the CDR3 is TGTGCCAGCATCCGTTTGCGTGGGGCTCGGGTC. Translating it yields CASIRLRGARV.

This chain connects TRBV19 to TRBJ2-5, with D possibly TRBD2 on 6 matching bases. CDR1 is LNHDA, CDR2 SQIVND, per germline (reference sequence). The CDR3 has 13 amino acids. V lost 10 bases and J lost 5, with 17 bases in between. The CDR3 here is CAIAVSPGETQYF. In DNA form, the CDR3 reads TGTGCCATAGCGGTCTCCCCGGGGGAGACCCAGTACTTC.

V and J are TRBV9 and TRBJ1-1; D might be TRBD1 (5 bases). Germline V gene lookup returns CDR1 SGDLS and CDR2 YYNGEE. V was shortened by 2 bases and J by 0 bases, with 8 bases between the two germline ends. CDR3 length equals 14 residues. The DNA of the CDR3 is TGTGCCAGCAGCGTGTCAGGGATGAACACTGAAGCTTTCTTT. This encodes CASSVSGMNTEAFF.

The chain links TRBV4-1 to TRBJ1-1, with D maybe TRBD1 (6 bases). Trimming shortened V by 3 bases and J by 7 bases, and 15 bases separated the two germline ends. The germline CDR1 and CDR2 sequences are MGHRA and YSYEKL. The CDR3 consists of 14 residues. The CDR3 DNA reads TGCGCCAGCAGCCACCCGGGGGGCCCGAATGAAGCTTTCTTT. Translating gives CASSHPGGPNEAFF.

The rearrangement uses TRBV11-2 and TRBJ1-4; 8 bases are shared with TRBD1. The CDR3 has 13 residues. V lost 11 bases, J lost 4 bases, and 6 bases stayed unmatched. Germline V CDR1 and CDR2: SGHAT, FQNNGV. In DNA, the CDR3 is TGTGCCGTGGGGACAGGCATTAATGAAAAACTGTTTTTT. Translation: CAVGTGINEKLFF.

The chain uses TRBV18 and TRBJ2-1, with TRBD2 matching 10 bases. There are 16 residues in the CDR3. Germline V CDR1 and CDR2: KGHSH, LQKENI. Trimming removed 1 base from V and 3 bases from J; junction bases left unmatched: 3. The CDR3 nucleotides are TGTGCCAGCTCACCACTAGCGGGAGGCGTCTACAATGAGCAGTTCTTC. As protein: CASSPLAGGVYNEQFF.

V is TRBV28 and J is TRBJ1-1, with D possibly TRBD1 on 5 matching bases. The CDR3 loop spans 18 amino acids. The V end lost 6 bases, the J end lost 0 bases, and 23 bases lay between the germline ends. Germline V lookup: CDR1 MDHEN, CDR2 SYDVKM. The CDR3 loop reads CASRKGIVRSGMNTEAFF. The CDR3 region has the DNA TGTGCCAGCAGGAAGGGAATAGTCAGGTCAGGGATGAACACTGAAGCTTTCTTT.

The rearrangement links TRBV4-1 to TRBJ2-1, with D unresolved. In germline, CDR1 is MGHRA, CDR2 YSYEKL. V was cut by 1 base and J by 8 bases, with 12 bases left in between. The CDR3 is made up of 14 amino acids. CDR3 coding DNA: TGCGCCAGCAGCCAAGTAGGCGTGGGCGATGAGCAGTTCTTC. It yields the protein CASSQVGVGDEQFF.

This clone came up once. V and J are TRBV4-2 and TRBJ1-2; D may be TRBD1 (6 bases). The V gene lost 1 base and the J gene lost 4 bases, with 19 bases spanning the gap. The CDR3 length is 17 residues. Germline V gives CDR1 LGHNA, CDR2 YNFKEQ. This chain's CDR3 is CASSQVPSLQGRYGYTF. The CDR3 nucleotides read TGTGCCAGCAGCCAAGTCCCCTCCTTACAGGGTCGCTATGGCTACACCTTC.

This chain joins TRBV14 and TRBJ2-1; a weak D match, TRBD2 (6 bases). CDR1 is SGHDN, CDR2 FVKESK, per germline. This CDR3 is 15 amino acids long. The ends were cut back, 0 bases at V and 8 bases at J, with 14 bases in the middle. The CDR3 DNA reads as TGTGCCAGCAGCCAAGATGCGACTAGTTATCATGAGCAGTTCTTC. Amino acid sequence: CASSQDATSYHEQFF.

This clone was observed a single time. V is TRBV13 and J is TRBJ1-2; D perhaps matches TRBD1 (6 bases). Per germline, CDR1 PRHDT and CDR2 FYEKMQ (reference sequence). The length of the CDR3 is 14 residues. V gave up 2 bases and J gave up 5 bases, with 12 bases separating them. In nucleotides, the CDR3 is TGTGCCAGCAGCTTACGAGGGGACAAATATGGCTACACCTTC. Translating it yields CASSLRGDKYGYTF.

The chain couples TRBV7-2 to TRBJ2-3; 7 nucleotides match TRBD1. Losses at the gene ends were 6 bases for V and 1 base for J; bases not matched to a gene: 7. The germline CDR1 and CDR2 sequences are SGHTA and FQGNSA. The CDR3 covers 15 residues. This CDR3 reads CASSQEGGRTDTQYF. For the CDR3, the DNA is TGTGCCAGCAGTCAAGAAGGGGGCCGCACAGATACGCAGTATTTT.

This clone turned up a few times. The chain couples TRBV14 to TRBJ2-1; the match to TRBD2 covers 8 bases. The CDR3 has 13 amino acids. Germline V lookup: CDR1 SGHDN, CDR2 FVKESK. V dropped 4 bases and J dropped 9; count of bases not matched to a gene: 5. DNA for the CDR3: TGTGCCAGCAGCCGACAGGCGGGAGGTGAGCAGTTCTTC. Its translation: CASSRQAGGEQFF.

V is TRBV19 and J is TRBJ2-7, with a weak D call TRBD2 (6 bases). From germline, CDR1 is LNHDA and CDR2 SQIVND (reference sequence). The germline V and J ends were trimmed by 5 bases and 6 bases, with 14 bases remaining between them. The CDR3 length is 13 residues. The CDR3 DNA is TGTGCCAGTAGTCTCGGACTATCTGGCGAGCAGTACTTC. As protein: CASSLGLSGEQYF.

The gene calls are TRBV30 and TRBJ1-5; 8 bases line up with TRBD1. Germline V gives CDR1 GTSNPN, CDR2 SVGIG (reference sequence). The ends lost 0 bases at V and 1 base at J; junction bases unmatched: 11. The CDR3 runs 18 residues. CDR3 region: CAWSVKGGTGGSNQPQHF. The CDR3 DNA sequence: TGTGCCTGGAGTGTAAAGGGTGGTACAGGGGGAAGCAATCAGCCCCAGCATTTT.

Written as DNA, the CDR3 is TGTGCCAGCAGCCTGCTAGCAGATACGCAGTATTTT. Translation gives CASSLLADTQYF. This chain joins TRBV14 and TRBJ2-3; D uncertain. This CDR3 is built from 12 residues. Per germline, CDR1 SGHDN and CDR2 FVKESK. The V end was cut by 4 bases, the J end by 4 bases, with 6 bases between.

This clone was detected only a few times. The V gene is TRBV2, the J gene TRBJ2-7, with a weak D call TRBD2 (6 bases). Germline-derived CDR1 and CDR2 are SNHLY and FYNNEI. The CDR3 has 14 amino acids. The germline V and J ends were trimmed by 4 bases and 5 bases, with 15 bases remaining between them. This CDR3 reads CASSVRSGYNEQYF. DNA for the CDR3: TGTGCCAGCAGTGTACGGAGCGGGTACAACGAGCAGTACTTC.

In this sample, this clone turned up once. The chain links TRBV19 to TRBJ2-3, with D uncertain. CDR1 and CDR2 from the germline V gene are LNHDA and SQIVND (reference sequence). V lost 4 bases and J lost 2, with 7 bases in between. CDR3 length: 13 residues. Here the CDR3 reads CASSTSYTDTQYF. CDR3 nucleotide sequence: TGTGCCAGTAGTACATCCTACACAGATACGCAGTATTTT.

The chain has TRBV9 and TRBJ2-2, with D unclear. CDR1 is SGDLS and CDR2 is YYNGEE in the germline V gene. The CDR3 contains 15 residues. V was pared by 0 bases and J by 5 bases, with 11 bases between. This CDR3 is CASSVGSRFTGELFF. The CDR3 nucleotides read TGTGCCAGCAGCGTAGGCTCCAGATTTACCGGGGAGCTGTTTTTT.

The rearrangement uses TRBV30 and TRBJ1-2; D is perhaps TRBD1 (5 bases). The CDR3 is 14 amino acids. The germline V gene encodes CDR1 GTSNPN and CDR2 SVGIG (reference sequence). The V end was cut by 0 bases, the J end by 4 bases, with 12 bases between. CDR3 sequence reads: CAWSVRGDAYGYTF. The CDR3, as DNA: TGTGCCTGGAGTGTACGGGGGGACGCCTATGGCTACACCTTC.

This chain joins TRBV5-4 and TRBJ1-2, with a possible D match to TRBD1 (5 bases). Trimming shortened V by 3 bases and J by 0 bases, and 9 bases separated the two germline ends. Germline V gene lookup returns CDR1 SGHNT and CDR2 YYREEE (reference sequence). The CDR3 is 14 amino acids. CDR3 protein: CASSSPTANYGYTF. Written as DNA, the CDR3 is TGTGCCAGCAGCTCCCCGACAGCTAACTATGGCTACACCTTC.

This rearrangement joins TRBV18 to TRBJ2-7; weak D call: TRBD2 (5 bases). CDR1 is KGHSH and CDR2 is LQKENI in the germline V gene. Deletions cut 6 bases from V and 0 bases from J, with 12 bases between. The CDR3 loop spans 14 amino acids. The DNA for the CDR3 is TGTGCCAGCTCCTTGGAGGTTAGCTCCTACGAGCAGTACTTC. It is translated as CASSLEVSSYEQYF. Full variable domain (remainder filled in from reference TRBV18 and TRBJ2-7): NAGVMQNPRHLVRRRGQEARLRCSPMKGHSHVYWYRQLPEEGLKFMVYLQKENIIDESGMPKERFSAEFPKEGPSILRIQQVVRGDSAAYFCASSLEVSSYEQYFGPGTRLTVT.

The chain uses TRBV7-9 and TRBJ2-3; 8 nucleotides line up with TRBD2. CDR1 is SEHNR, CDR2 FQNEAQ, per germline (reference sequence). Trimming took 7 bases from V and 6 from J; bases not matched to a gene: 18. This CDR3 has 17 residues. The CDR3 nucleotides are TGTGCCAGCACCGACCCTGTCGGCGGGAGGCCCTTGGATACGCAGTATTTT. As protein: CASTDPVGGRPLDTQYF.

The chain joins TRBV7-3 to TRBJ1-1, with D possibly TRBD1 on 5 matching bases. The V and J ends lost 0 bases and 7 bases respectively, with 9 bases between them. The CDR3 consists of 13 residues. The V gene's germline CDR1 is SGHTA and CDR2 FQGTGA. The CDR3 DNA is TGTGCCAGCAGCTTAACCCGGGGGAGTGAAGCTTTCTTT. Translating gives CASSLTRGSEAFF.

V and J are TRBV7-2 and TRBJ2-3; 12 bases agree with TRBD2. J lost 14 bases, V lost 1 base, and 13 bases had no gene match. Germline V lookup: CDR1 SGHTA, CDR2 FQGNSA. The CDR3 has 16 residues. The CDR3 is CASSLGASGGAWYLYF. In DNA form, the CDR3 reads TGTGCCAGCAGCTTAGGTGCTAGCGGGGGGGCTTGGTATCTGTATTTT.

The chain is built from TRBV18 and TRBJ1-4, with D possibly TRBD1 on 6 matching bases. Germline CDR1 and CDR2: KGHSH and LQKENI. Trimming shortened V by 4 bases and J by 2 bases, and 20 bases separated the two germline ends. The CDR3 spans 18 residues. CDR3: CASSRAAQGSETNEKLFF. The CDR3 DNA reads TGTGCCAGCTCACGCGCCGCTCAGGGGAGTGAGACTAATGAAAAACTGTTTTTT.